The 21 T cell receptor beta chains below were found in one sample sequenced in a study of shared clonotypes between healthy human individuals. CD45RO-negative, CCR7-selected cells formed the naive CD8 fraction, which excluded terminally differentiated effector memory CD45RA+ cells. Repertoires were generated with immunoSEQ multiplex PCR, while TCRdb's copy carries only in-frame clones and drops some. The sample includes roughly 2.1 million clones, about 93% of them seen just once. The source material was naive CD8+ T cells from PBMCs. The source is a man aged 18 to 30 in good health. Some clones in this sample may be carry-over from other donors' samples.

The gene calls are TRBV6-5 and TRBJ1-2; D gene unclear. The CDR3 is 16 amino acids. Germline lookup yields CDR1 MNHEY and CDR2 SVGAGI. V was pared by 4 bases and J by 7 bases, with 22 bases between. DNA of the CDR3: TGTGCCAGCAGTTCCTTAAGGACCGAGGACCTATCTGGCTACACCTTC. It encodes CASSSLRTEDLSGYTF.

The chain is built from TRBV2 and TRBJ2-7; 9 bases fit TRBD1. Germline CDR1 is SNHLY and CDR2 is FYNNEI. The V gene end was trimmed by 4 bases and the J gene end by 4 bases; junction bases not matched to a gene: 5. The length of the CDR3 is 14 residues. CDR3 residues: CASSAGQGWYEQYF. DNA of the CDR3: TGTGCCAGCAGTGCCGGACAGGGGTGGTACGAGCAGTACTTC.

The CDR3 protein is CASSLRAGVANTGELFF. CDR3 sequence (DNA): TGTGCCAGCAGTTTAAGAGCGGGAGTCGCGAACACCGGGGAGCTGTTTTTT. The chain is built from TRBV27 and TRBJ2-2; TRBD2 aligns across 8 bases. J gave up 0 bases and V 2 bases, and 5 bases lay outside the gene matches. The CDR3 is made up of 17 amino acids. Germline values: CDR1 MNHEY, CDR2 SMNVEV (reference sequence).

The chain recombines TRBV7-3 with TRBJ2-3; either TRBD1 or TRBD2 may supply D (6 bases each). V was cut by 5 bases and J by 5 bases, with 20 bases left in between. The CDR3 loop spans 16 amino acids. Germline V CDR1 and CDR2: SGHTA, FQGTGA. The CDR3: CASSLARGGDEDTQYF. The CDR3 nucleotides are TGTGCCAGCAGCCTCGCCAGGGGCGGGGATGAAGATACGCAGTATTTT.

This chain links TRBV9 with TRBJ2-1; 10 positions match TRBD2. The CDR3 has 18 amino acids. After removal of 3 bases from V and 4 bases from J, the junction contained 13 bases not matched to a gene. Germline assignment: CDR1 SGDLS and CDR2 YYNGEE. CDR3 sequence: CASSAEGLAGVGYNEQFF. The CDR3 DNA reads TGTGCCAGCAGCGCCGAGGGGCTAGCGGGAGTTGGATACAATGAGCAGTTCTTC.

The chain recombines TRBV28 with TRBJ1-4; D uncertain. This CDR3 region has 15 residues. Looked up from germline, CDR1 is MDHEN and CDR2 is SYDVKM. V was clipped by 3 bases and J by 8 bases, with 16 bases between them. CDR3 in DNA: TGTGCCAGCAGTTTCCCCCGGGAGGCTACCGAAAAACTGTTTTTT. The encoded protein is CASSFPREATEKLFF.

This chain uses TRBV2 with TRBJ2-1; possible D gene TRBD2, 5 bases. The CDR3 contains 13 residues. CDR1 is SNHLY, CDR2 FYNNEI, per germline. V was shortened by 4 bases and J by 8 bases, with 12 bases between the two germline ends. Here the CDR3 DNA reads TGTGCCAGCAGTGGACGGGATCGGGATGAGCAGTTCTTC. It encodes CASSGRDRDEQFF.

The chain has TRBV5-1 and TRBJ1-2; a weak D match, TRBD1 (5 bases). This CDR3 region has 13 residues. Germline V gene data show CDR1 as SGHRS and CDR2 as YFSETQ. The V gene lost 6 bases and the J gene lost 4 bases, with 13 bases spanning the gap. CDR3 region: CASTSAQGYGYTF. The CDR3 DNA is TGCGCCAGCACTTCGGCGCAGGGCTATGGCTACACCTTC.

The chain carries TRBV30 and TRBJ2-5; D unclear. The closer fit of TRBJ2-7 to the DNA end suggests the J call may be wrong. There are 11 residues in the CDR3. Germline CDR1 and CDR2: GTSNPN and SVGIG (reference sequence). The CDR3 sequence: CAWSPDYEQYF. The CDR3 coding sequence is TGTGCCTGGAGTCCCGACTACGAGCAGTACTTC.

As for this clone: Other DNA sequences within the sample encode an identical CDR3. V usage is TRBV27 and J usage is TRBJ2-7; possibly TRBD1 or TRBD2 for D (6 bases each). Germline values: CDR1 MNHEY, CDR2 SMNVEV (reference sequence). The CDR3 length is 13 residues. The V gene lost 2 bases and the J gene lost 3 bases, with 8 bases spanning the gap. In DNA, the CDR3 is TGTGCCAGCAGTTTAGGGGGGCTCTACGAGCAGTACTTC. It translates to CASSLGGLYEQYF.

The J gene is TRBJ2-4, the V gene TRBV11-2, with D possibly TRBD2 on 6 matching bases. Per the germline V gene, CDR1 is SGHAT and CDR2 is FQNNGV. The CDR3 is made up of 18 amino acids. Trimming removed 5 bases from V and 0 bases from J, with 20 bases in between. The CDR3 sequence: CASSPSPGRGIAKNIQYF. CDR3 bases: TGTGCCAGCAGCCCCTCCCCCGGACGGGGGATAGCCAAAAACATTCAGTACTTC.

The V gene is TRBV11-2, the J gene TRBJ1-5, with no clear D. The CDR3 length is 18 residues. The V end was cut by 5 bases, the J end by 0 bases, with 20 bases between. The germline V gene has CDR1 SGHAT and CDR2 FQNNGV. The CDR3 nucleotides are TGTGCCAGCAGCCCAGGCAGAGGCTTAGAATATAGCAATCAGCCCCAGCATTTT. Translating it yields CASSPGRGLEYSNQPQHF.

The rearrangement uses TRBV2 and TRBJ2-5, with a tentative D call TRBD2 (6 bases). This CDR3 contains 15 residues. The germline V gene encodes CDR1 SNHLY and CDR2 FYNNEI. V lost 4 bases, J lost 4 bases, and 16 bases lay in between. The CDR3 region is CASSGRDPTIETQYF. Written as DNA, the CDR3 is TGTGCCAGCAGTGGGCGGGACCCTACTATAGAGACCCAGTACTTC.

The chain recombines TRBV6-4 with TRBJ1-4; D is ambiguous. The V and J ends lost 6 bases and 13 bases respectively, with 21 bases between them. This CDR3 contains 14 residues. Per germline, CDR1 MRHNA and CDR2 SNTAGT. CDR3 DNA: TGTGCCAGCAGGCAAACCTTCGACTACGGAAGACTGTTTTTT. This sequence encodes CASRQTFDYGRLFF.

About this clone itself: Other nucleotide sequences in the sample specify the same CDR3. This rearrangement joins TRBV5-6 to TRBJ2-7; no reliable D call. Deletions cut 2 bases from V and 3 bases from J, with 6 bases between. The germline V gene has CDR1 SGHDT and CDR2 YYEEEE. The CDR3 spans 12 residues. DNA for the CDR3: TGTGCCAGCAGCTTCTCCGACTACGAGCAGTACTTC. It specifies CASSFSDYEQYF.

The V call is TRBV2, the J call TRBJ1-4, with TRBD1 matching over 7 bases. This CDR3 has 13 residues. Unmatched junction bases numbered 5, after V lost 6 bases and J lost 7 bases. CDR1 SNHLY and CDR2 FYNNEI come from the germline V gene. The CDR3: CASRRQGAEKLFF. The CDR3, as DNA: TGTGCCAGCAGACGACAGGGCGCTGAAAAACTGTTTTTT.

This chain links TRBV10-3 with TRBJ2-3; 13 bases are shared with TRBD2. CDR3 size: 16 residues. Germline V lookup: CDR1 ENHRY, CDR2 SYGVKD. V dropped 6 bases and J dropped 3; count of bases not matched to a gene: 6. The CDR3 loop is CAIRWTSGSQTDTQYF. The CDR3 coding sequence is TGTGCCATCAGGTGGACTAGCGGGAGTCAGACAGATACGCAGTATTTT.

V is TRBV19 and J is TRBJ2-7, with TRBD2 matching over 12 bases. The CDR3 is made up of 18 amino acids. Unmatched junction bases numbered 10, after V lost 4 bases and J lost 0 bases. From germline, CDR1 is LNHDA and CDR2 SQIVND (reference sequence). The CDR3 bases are TGTGCCAGTAGTACGGGGCTAGCGGGAGGGCCCTTCTCCTACGAGCAGTACTTC. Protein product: CASSTGLAGGPFSYEQYF.

CDR3 residues: CASSAGPSGSYEQYF. For the CDR3, the DNA is TGTGCCAGCAGCGCCGGACCTAGCGGCTCCTACGAGCAGTACTTC. This chain uses TRBV9 with TRBJ2-7, with 7 bases aligning to TRBD2. Germline-derived CDR1 and CDR2 are SGDLS and YYNGEE. CDR3 length equals 15 residues. V lost 3 bases, J lost 0 bases, and 6 bases stayed unmatched.

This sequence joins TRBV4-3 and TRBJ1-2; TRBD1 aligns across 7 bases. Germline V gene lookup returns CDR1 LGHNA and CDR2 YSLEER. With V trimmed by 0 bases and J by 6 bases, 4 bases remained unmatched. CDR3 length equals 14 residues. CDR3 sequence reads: CASSQDFRGDGYTF. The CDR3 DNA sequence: TGCGCCAGCAGCCAAGATTTCAGGGGGGATGGCTACACCTTC.

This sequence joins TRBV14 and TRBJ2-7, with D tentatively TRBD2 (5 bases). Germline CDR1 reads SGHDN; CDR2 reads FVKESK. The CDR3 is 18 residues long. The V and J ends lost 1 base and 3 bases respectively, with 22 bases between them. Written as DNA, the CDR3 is TGTGCCAGCAGCCAAGTATCAGTCCGGGAACGGGAAATCTACGAGCAGTACTTC. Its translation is CASSQVSVREREIYEQYF.